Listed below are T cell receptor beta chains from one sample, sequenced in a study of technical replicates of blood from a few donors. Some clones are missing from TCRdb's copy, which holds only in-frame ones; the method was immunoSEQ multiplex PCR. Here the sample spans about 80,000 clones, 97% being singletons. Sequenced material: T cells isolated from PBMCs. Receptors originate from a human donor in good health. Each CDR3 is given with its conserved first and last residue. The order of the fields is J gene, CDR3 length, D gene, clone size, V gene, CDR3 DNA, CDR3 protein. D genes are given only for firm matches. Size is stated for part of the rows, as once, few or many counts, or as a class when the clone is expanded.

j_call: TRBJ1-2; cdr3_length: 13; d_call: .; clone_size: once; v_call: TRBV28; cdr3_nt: TGTGCCAGCAGTTTACTGGCAGGCCAAGGCTACACCTTC; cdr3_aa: CASSLLAGQGYTF
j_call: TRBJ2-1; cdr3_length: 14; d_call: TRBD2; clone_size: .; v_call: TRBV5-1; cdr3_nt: TGCGCCAGCAGCGCTGGACTAGCTGGAAATGAGCAGTTCTTC; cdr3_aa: CASSAGLAGNEQFF
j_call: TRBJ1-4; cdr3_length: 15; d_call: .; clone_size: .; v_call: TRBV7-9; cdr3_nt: TGTGCCAGCAGCTTAGCGGGCGGGGCGAGCGAAAAACTGTTTTTT; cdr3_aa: CASSLAGGASEKLFF
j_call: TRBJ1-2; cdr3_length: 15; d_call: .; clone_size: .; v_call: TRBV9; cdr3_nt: TGTGCCAGCAGCGTAGAAGGGAGGCCTGTGGATGGCTACACCTTC; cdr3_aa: CASSVEGRPVDGYTF
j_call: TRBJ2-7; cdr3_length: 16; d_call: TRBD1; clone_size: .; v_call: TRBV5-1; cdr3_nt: TGCGCCAGCAGCTGGACAGGGGGCGGGGGATTCTACGAGCAGTACTTC; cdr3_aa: CASSWTGGGGFYEQYF
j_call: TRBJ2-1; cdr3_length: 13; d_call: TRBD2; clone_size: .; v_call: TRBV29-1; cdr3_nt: TGCAGCGTTGAACCTAGCGGGGTCCATGAGCAGTTCTTC; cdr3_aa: CSVEPSGVHEQFF
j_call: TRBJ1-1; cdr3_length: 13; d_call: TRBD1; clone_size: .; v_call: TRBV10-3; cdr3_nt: TGTGCCGGAAAGGGACAGGTGGGGACTGAAGCTTTCTTT; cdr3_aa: CAGKGQVGTEAFF
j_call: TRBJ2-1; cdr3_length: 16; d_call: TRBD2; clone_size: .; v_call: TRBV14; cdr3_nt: TGTGCCAGCAGCGATTATACGGGACTAGATCACAATGAGCAGTTCTTC; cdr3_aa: CASSDYTGLDHNEQFF
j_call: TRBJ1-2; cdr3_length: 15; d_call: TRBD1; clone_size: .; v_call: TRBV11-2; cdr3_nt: TGTGCCAGCAGCCCCGGCCGTAGGACAGGGGCCGGCTACACCTTC; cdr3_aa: CASSPGRRTGAGYTF
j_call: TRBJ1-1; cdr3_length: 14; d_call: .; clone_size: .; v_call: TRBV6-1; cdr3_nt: TGTGCCAGCACCCATCGGTCAGGGCTTAAAGAAGCTTTCTTT; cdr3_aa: CASTHRSGLKEAFF
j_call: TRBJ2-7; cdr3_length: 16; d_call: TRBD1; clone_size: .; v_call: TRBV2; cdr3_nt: TGTGCCAGCAGTTTTAGTCACAGGGGGGACTCCTACGAGCAGTACTTC; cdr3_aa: CASSFSHRGDSYEQYF
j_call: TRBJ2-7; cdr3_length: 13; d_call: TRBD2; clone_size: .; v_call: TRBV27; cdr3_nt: TGTGCCAGCCGAGCGGGAGCGCCCTACGAGCAGTACTTC; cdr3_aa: CASRAGAPYEQYF
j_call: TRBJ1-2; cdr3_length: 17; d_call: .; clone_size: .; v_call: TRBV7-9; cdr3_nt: TGTGCCAGCAGCCCATACAGGGAAATGTCGCAAAACTATGGCTACACCTTC; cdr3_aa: CASSPYREMSQNYGYTF
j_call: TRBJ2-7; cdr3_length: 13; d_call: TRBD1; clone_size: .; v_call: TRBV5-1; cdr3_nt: TGCGCCAGCAGCGTGGGACAGTTAAACGAGCAGTACTTC; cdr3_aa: CASSVGQLNEQYF
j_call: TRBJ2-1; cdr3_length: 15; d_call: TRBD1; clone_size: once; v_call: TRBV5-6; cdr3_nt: TGTGCCAGCAGCTTTGGACAGGGGATTTACAATGAGCAGTTCTTC; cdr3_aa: CASSFGQGIYNEQFF
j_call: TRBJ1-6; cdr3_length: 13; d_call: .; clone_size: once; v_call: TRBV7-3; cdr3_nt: TGTGCCAGCAGCTTGTCTCCGGGACACCGGTTCCACTTT; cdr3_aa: CASSLSPGHRFHF
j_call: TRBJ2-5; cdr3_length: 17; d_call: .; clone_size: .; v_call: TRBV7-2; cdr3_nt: TGTGCCAGCAGCTTCTGGCAGCGTGCGATTTTGCAAGAGACCCAGTACTTC; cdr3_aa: CASSFWQRAILQETQYF
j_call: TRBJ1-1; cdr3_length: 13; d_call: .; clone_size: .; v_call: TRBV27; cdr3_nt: TGTGCCAGCAGTTTATTAGTGAACACTGAAGCTTTCTTT; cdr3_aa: CASSLLVNTEAFF
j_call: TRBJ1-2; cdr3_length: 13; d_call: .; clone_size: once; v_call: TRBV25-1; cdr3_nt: TGTGCCAGCAGTGAATACTCCCGGGATGGCTACACCTTC; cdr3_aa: CASSEYSRDGYTF
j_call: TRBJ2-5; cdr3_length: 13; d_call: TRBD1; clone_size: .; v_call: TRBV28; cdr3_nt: TGTGCCAGCCGATCAGGGGGCGTTGAGACCCAGTACTTC; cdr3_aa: CASRSGGVETQYF
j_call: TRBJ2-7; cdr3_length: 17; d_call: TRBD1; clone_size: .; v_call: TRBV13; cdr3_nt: TGTGCCAGCAGCCTCAGGATGGACAGGGACCAGTCCTACGAGCAGTACTTC; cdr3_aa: CASSLRMDRDQSYEQYF
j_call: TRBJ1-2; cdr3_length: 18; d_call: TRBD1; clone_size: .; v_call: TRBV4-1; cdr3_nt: TGCGCCAGCAGCCAAGATTGGGACAGGGGCCTTTCTAACTATGGCTACACCTTC; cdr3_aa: CASSQDWDRGLSNYGYTF
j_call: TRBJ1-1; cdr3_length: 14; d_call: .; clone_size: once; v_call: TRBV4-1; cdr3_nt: TGCGCCAGCACCCGAAAAGGGGTGAACACTGAAGCTTTCTTT; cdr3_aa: CASTRKGVNTEAFF
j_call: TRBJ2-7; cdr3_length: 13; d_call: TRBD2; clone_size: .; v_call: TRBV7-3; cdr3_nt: TGTGCCAGCAGCCCATGGGGGGGATACGAGCAGTACTTC; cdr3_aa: CASSPWGGYEQYF
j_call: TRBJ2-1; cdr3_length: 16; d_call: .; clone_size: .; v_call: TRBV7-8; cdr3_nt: TGTGCCAGCAGCTTAGCGCTGTTAGCGGTTGGCAATGAGCAGTTCTTC; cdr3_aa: CASSLALLAVGNEQFF
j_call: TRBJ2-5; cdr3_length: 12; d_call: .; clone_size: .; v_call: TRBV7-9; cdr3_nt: TGTGCCAGCAGCTCTACAGGGGAGACCCAGTACTTC; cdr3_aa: CASSSTGETQYF
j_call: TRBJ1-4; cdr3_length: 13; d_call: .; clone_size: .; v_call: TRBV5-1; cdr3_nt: TGCGCCAGCCGAACACAGGAACTCGAAAAACTGTTTTTT; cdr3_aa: CASRTQELEKLFF
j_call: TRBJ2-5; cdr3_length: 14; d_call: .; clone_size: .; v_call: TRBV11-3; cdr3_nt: TGTGCCAGCAGCCCTGACTCAGGGCAAGAGACCCAGTACTTC; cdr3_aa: CASSPDSGQETQYF
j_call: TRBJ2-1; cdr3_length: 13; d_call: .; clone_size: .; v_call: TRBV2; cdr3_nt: TGTGCCAGTAAGAGCGGCTCCTACAATGAGCAGTTCTTC; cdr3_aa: CASKSGSYNEQFF
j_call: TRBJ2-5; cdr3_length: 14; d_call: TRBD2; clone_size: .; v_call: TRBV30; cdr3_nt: TGTGCCTGGGGAACCGGGACTAGCGTAGAGACCCAGTACTTC; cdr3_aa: CAWGTGTSVETQYF
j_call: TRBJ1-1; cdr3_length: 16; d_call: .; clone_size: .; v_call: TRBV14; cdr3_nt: TGTGCCAGCAGCCTTTATGGGGGGGGTAGGAGTACTGAAGCTTTCTTT; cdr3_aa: CASSLYGGGRSTEAFF
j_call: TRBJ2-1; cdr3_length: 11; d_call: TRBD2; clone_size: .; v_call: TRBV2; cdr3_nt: TGTGCCAGCAGTGGACTAGCGGAGCAGTTCTTC; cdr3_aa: CASSGLAEQFF
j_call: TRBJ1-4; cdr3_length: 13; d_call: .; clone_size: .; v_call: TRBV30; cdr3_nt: TGTGCCTGGGACACAGGGTTTAATGAAAAACTGTTTTTT; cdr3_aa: CAWDTGFNEKLFF
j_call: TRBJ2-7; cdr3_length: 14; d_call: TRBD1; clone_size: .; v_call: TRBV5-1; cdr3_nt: TGCGCCAGCAGCCAAAGACAGGGCTCCTACGAGCAGTACTTC; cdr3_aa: CASSQRQGSYEQYF
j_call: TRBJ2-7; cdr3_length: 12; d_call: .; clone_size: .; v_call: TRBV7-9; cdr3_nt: TGTGCCAGCAGCCTGACTAGAGTGGAGCAGTACTTC; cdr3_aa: CASSLTRVEQYF
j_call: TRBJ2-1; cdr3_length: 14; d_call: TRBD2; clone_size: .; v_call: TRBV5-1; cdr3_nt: TGCGCCAGCAGCTTGACGGGAGGGTCCAATGAGCAGTTCTTC; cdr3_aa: CASSLTGGSNEQFF
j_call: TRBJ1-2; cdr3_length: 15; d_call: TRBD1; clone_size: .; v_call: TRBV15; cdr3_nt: TGTGCCACCAGCAGAGATGAGACAGGGTATGGTGGCTACACCTTC; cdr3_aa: CATSRDETGYGGYTF
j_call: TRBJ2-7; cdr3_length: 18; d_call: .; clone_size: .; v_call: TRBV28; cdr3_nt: TGTGCCAGCAGTTTGCGGGCTCGTGTCGCATTGAGCTCCTACGAGCAGTACTTC; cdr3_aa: CASSLRARVALSSYEQYF
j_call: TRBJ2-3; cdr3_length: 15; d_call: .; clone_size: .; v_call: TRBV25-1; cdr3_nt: TGTGCCAGCACCCCCGGGACAATGGTCACAGATACGCAGTATTTT; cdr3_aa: CASTPGTMVTDTQYF
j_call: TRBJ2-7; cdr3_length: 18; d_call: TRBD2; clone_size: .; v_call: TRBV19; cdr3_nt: TGTGCCAGTAGTTCCGGGGCGCTAGCGGGAGGCCCCGGGGGAGAGCAGTACTTC; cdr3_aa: CASSSGALAGGPGGEQYF
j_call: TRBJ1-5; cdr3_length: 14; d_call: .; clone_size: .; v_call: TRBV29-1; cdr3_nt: TGCAGCGTTGTACAGGGTGGGTACGATCAGCCCCAGCATTTT; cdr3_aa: CSVVQGGYDQPQHF
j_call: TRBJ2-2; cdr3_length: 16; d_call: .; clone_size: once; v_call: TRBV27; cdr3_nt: TGTGCCAGCAGTCCCATTCCGGACTCCAACACCGGGGAGCTGTTTTTT; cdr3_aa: CASSPIPDSNTGELFF
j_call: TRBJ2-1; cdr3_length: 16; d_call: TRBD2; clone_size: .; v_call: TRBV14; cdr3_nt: TGTGCCAGCAGCCCCTTAGCGGGAGGGTTATACAATGAGCAGTTCTTC; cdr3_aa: CASSPLAGGLYNEQFF
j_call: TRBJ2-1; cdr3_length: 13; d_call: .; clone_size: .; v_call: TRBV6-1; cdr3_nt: TGTGCCAGCATAAAGGAACAGTACAATGAGCAGTTCTTC; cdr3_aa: CASIKEQYNEQFF
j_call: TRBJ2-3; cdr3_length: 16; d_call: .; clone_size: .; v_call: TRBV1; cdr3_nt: TGCACCAGCAGCCAAGCTGGCGGAGTTTGTACAGATACGCAGTATTTT; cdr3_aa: CTSSQAGGVCTDTQYF
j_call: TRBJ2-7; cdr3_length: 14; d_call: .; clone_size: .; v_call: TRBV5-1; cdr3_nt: TGCGCCAGCAGTCAGACAGGACCGTCCTACGAGCAGTACTTC; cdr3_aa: CASSQTGPSYEQYF
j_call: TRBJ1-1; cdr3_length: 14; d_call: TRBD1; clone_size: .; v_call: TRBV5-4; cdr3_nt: TGTGCCAGCAGCACGGGACAGGGGAACACTGAAGCTTTCTTT; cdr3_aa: CASSTGQGNTEAFF
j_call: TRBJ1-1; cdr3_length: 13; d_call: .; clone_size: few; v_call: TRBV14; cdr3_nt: TGTGCCAGCAGCCAAGAGGGCAGCTCACCTTCTTTCTTT; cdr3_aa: CASSQEGSSPSFF
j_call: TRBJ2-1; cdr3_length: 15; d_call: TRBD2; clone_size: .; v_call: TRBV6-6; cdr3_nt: TGTGCCAGCAGTCGCCCGACTAGCGGGAGCAATGAGCAGTTCTTC; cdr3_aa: CASSRPTSGSNEQFF
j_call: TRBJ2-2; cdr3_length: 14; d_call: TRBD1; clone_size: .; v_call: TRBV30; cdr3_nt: TGTGCCTGGACAGGGGGCGGGTGGACCGGGGAGCTGTTTTTT; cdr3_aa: CAWTGGGWTGELFF
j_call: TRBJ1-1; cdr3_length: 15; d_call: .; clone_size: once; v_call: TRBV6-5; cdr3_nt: TGTGCCAGCAGTTACCTCTCGGGGGAGCGTACTGAAGCTTTCTTT; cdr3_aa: CASSYLSGERTEAFF
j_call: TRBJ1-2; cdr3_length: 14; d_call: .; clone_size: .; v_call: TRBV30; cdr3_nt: TGTGCCTGGAGTGCGGTCCGCCCGGGAGATGGCTACACCTTC; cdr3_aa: CAWSAVRPGDGYTF
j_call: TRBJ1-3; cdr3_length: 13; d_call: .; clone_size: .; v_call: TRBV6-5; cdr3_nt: TGTGCCAGCAGTGAGCGGGCGGGAAACACCATATATTTT; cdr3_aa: CASSERAGNTIYF
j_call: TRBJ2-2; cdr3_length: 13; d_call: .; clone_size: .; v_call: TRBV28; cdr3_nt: TGTGCCAGCAGTTTATCCAAGCCCGGGGAGCTGTTTTTT; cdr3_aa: CASSLSKPGELFF
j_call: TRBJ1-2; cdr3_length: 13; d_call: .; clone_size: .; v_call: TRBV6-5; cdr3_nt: TGTGCCAGCAGCAAGGACCCGGGGAGGGGCTACACCTTC; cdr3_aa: CASSKDPGRGYTF
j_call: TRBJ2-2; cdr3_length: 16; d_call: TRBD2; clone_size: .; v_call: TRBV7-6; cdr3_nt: TGTGCCAGCAGCCCGAGACTAGCGGGAGAGGCCGGGGAGCTGTTTTTT; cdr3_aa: CASSPRLAGEAGELFF
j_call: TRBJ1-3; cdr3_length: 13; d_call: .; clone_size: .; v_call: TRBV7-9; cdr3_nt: TGTGCCAGCAGCTTTTCGCGAGGAAACACCATATATTTT; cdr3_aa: CASSFSRGNTIYF
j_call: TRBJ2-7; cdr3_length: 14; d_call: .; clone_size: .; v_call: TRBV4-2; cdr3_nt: TGTGCCAGCAGCCAAGGCAGGGGACGCTACGAGCAGTACTTC; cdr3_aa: CASSQGRGRYEQYF
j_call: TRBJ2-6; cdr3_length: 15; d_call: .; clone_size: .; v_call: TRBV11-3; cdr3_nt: TGTGCCAGTCGTGGGCCCTCCTCTGGGGCCAACGTCCTGACTTTC; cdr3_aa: CASRGPSSGANVLTF